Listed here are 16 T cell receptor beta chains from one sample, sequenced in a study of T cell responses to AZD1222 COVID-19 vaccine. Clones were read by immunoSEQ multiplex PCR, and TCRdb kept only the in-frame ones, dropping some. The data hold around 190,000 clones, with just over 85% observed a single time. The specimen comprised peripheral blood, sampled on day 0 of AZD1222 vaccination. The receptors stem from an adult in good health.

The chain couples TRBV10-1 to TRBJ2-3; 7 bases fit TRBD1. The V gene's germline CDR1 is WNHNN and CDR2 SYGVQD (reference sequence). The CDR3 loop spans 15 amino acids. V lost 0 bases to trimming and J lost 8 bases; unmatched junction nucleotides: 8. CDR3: CASSESRQGGGTQYF. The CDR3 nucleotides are TGCGCCAGCAGTGAGTCACGACAGGGCGGAGGTACGCAGTATTTT.

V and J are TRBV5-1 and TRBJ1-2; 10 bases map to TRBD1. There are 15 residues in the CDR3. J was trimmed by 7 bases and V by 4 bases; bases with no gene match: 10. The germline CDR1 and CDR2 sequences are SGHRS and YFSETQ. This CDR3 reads CASSPTGQGGAGYTF. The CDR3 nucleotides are TGCGCCAGCAGCCCCACCGGACAGGGGGGAGCTGGCTACACCTTC. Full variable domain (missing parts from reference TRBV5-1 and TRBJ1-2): KAGVTQTPRYLIKTRGQQVTLSCSPISGHRSVSWYQQTPGQGLQFLFEYFSETQRNKGNFPGRFSGRQFSNSRSEMNVSTLELGDSALYLCASSPTGQGGAGYTFGSGTRLTVV.

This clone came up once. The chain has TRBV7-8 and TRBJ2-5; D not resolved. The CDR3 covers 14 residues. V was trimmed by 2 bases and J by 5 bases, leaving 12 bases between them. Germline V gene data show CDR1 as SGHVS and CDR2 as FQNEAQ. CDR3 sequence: CASSLRRVRETQYF. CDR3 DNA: TGTGCCAGCAGCTTACGTCGGGTGCGGGAGACCCAGTACTTC.

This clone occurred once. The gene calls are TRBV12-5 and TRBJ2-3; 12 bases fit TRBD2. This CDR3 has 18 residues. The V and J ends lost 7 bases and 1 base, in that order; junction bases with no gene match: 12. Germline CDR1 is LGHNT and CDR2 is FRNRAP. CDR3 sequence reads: CASALTASGGAGTDTQYF. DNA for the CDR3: TGTGCTAGTGCCCTCACGGCTAGCGGGGGGGCCGGCACAGATACGCAGTATTTT.

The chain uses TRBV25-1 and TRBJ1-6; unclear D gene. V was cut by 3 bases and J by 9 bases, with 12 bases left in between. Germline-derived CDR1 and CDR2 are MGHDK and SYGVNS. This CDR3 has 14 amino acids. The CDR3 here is CASSDSLTVSPLHF. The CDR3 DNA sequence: TGTGCCAGCAGTGATTCCCTTACAGTTTCACCCCTCCACTTT. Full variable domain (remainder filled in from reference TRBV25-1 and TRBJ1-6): EADIYQTPRYLVIGTGKKITLECSQTMGHDKMYWYQQDPGMELHLIHYSYGVNSTEKGDLSSESTVSRIRTEHFPLTLESARPSHTSQYLCASSDSLTVSPLHFGNGTRLTVT.

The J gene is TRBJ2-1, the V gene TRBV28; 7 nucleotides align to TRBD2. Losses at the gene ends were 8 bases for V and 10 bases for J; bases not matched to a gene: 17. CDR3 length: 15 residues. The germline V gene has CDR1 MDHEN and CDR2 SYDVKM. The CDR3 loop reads CASGGLTARGAEQFF. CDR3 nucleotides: TGTGCCAGCGGGGGACTAACGGCAAGGGGAGCGGAGCAGTTCTTC.

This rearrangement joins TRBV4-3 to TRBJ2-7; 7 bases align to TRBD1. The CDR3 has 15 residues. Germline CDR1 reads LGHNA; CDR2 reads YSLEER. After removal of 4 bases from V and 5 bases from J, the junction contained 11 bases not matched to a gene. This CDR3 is CASSPLARGTDEQYF. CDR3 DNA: TGCGCCAGCAGCCCCCTGGCCAGGGGGACGGACGAGCAGTACTTC.

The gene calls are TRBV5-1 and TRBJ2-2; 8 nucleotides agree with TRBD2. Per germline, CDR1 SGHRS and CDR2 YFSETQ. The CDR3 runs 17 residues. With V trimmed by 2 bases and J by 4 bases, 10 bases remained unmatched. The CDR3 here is CASSLQERERGTGELFF. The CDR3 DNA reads TGCGCCAGCAGCTTACAAGAGCGGGAGAGGGGCACCGGGGAGCTGTTTTTT.

CDR3 protein: CSASRQGSNEKLFF. The CDR3 bases are TGCAGTGCTAGTCGACAGGGCTCTAATGAAAAACTGTTTTTT. The chain uses TRBV20-1 and TRBJ1-4; 7 bases map to TRBD1. The CDR3 totals 14 residues. The junction had 4 bases not matched to a gene; V was cut back by 3 bases and J by 3 bases. The germline V gene encodes CDR1 DFQATT and CDR2 SNEGSKA (reference sequence).

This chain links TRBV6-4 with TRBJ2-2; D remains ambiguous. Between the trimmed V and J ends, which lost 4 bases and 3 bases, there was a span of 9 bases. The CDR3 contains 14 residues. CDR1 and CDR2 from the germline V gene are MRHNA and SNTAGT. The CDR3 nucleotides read TGTGCCAGCAGTGCCGGGTTTGACACCGGGGAGCTGTTTTTT. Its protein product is CASSAGFDTGELFF.

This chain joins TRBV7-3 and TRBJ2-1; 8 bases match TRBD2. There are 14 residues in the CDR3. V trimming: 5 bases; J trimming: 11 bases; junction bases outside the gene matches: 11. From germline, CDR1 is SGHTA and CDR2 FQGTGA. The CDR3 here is CASSPTGSGSKQFF. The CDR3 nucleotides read TGTGCCAGCAGCCCTACAGGGAGCGGGAGCAAGCAGTTCTTC.

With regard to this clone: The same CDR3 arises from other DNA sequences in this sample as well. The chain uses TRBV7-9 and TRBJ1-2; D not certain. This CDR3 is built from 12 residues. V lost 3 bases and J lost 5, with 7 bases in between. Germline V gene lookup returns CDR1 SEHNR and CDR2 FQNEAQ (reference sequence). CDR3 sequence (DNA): TGTGCCAGCAGCTTTCGAGAATATGGCTACACCTTC. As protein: CASSFREYGYTF.

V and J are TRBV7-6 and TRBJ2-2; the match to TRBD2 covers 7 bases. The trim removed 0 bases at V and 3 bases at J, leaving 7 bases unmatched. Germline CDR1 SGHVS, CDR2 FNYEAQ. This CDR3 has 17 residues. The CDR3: CASSLAPQRGYTGELFF. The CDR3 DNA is TGTGCCAGCAGCTTAGCCCCTCAGCGGGGATACACCGGGGAGCTGTTTTTT.

The CDR3 protein is CATSRELLGGHTDTQYF. CDR3 bases: TGTGCCACCAGCAGAGAACTGTTAGGGGGACACACAGATACGCAGTATTTT. The genes are TRBV15 and TRBJ2-3, with TRBD1 as a possible D gene (6 bases). The V gene's germline CDR1 is LNHNV and CDR2 YYDKDF (reference sequence). The CDR3 extends over 17 amino acids. V was cut by 0 bases and J by 2 bases, with 15 bases left in between.

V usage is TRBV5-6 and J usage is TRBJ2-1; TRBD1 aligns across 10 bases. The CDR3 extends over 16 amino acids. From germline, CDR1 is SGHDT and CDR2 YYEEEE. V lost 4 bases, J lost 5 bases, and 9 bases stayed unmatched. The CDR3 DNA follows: TGTGCCAGCAGCGATCCCCTCGGGACAGGGGACAATGAGCAGTTCTTC. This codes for CASSDPLGTGDNEQFF.

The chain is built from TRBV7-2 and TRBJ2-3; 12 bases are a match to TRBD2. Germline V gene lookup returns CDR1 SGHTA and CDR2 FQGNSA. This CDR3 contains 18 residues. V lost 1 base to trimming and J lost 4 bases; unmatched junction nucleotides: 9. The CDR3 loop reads CASSLGLAGGQIPDTQYF. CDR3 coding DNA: TGTGCCAGCAGCTTAGGGCTAGCGGGGGGGCAAATCCCAGATACGCAGTATTTT. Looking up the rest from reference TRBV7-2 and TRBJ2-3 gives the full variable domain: GAGVSQSPSNKVTEKGKDVELRCDPISGHTALYWYRQSLGQGLEFLIYFQGNSAPDKSGLPSDRFSAERTGGSVSTLTIQRTQQEDSAVYLCASSLGLAGGQIPDTQYFGPGTRLTVL.